What follows describes a single T cell receptor beta chain. This clone appeared a single time. Its antigen has not been determined. Base quality data are lacking; no much larger clone is found one base away. Using the deep immunoSEQ assay, multiplex PCR amplified TCR CDR3 regions from genomic DNA. Genomic DNA extracted from each cell subset was distributed evenly over all wells of several immunoSEQ 96-well plates, and each plate served as one replicate. For sorted subsets, roughly 200 ng of genomic DNA, equivalent to 25,000 to 35,000 T cell genomes, went into each replicate PCR. The purified libraries were quantified using a Qubit 3.0 fluorometer, sized with a Bioanalyzer 2100, and then quantified again using the KAPA Library Quantification kit. Every immunoSEQ 96-well plate was sequenced on a dedicated single-read 150-cycle Illumina NextSeq 550 flow cell. On the authors' methods: Because the immunoSEQ output included only junctional sequences and no quality scores, the filtering could not be the same as the filtering used for full-length reads. To assign V/J genes and CDR3, sequences were annotated using PyIR, a Python wrapper for IgBLAST v1.9, with IMGT germline references. Reads were removed for weak V/J assignments (E-value above 1e-6), missing CDR3, stop codons, out-of-frame junctions, or ambiguous translated residues. V3J clonotypes were defined by identical inferred V gene, J gene, and CDR3 amino acid sequence. Percentage overlap between repertoires was computed as shared unique clonotypes divided by the size of the smaller repertoire. Richness of each repertoire was evaluated using RTK rarefaction, the Chao1 estimator, and Recon v2.1 estimates of unobserved clonotypes. Generation probabilities for all TCRbeta clonotypes obtained by the gDNA method from a handful of donors were computed using OLGA. In TCRdb, the immuneACCESS table is reduced to in-frame sequences with V and J assigned. These tables do not hold every clone; where another copy was compared, an unresolved V gene accounts for under half, and the others remain unexplained. The D gene and trimming were derived from the DNA, and the V and J assignments and clone size from that table. This sample has approximately 2,200,000 clones in its table, and roughly 91% of those were observed once. About 1.8% of the sample is in the top ten clones.

This entry comes from a study of shared clonotypes between healthy human individuals (dated by TCRdb to 2018 to 2020). General notes on the study: A few men and two women, aged 18 to 49 years, made up the cohort. Per donor, three plates each were used for CD4 naive and CD4 memory, two for CD8 naive, and one for CD8 memory. To estimate repertoire size and how much clonotype sharing occurs between individuals, the study deeply sequenced the blood TCR repertoires of five healthy adults. Libraries were prepared and TCR repertoires were sequenced by different laboratories using diverse techniques, in order to increase sequencing depth and limit assay-specific biases. Per donor, leukapheresis produced somewhere between about 0.9 and 10 billion PBMCs. Here is what the overall study found, with its caveats: Naive subsets generally had larger estimated clonotype richness than memory subsets did. Because the study included only a small number of donors, the genetic and exposure-history diversity represented was limited. Pairwise subsampling indicated that sequencing depth was expected to affect the degree of clonotype sharing among donors. Compared with non-shared clonotypes, clonotypes shared by all four sorted-subset donors had higher generation probabilities. Even with the large sequencing depth, rarefaction of the sorted-subset datasets indicated that sequencing was incomplete. Sharing across a handful of donors was observed for about 4.8% of naive CD4, 3.5% of naive CD8, 2% to 2.5% of memory CD4, and about 0.39% of memory CD8 clonotypes. Only blood was sampled, and tissue TCR repertoires likely differ from those in blood.

Taken from cysteine to phenylalanine, the CDR3 has 13 residues. CDR3 DNA only is kept here, 39 bases in frame from base 1. CDR1 and CDR2 (MNHEY, SVGAGI) derive from the germline V gene. Between the V and J ends, shortened by 6 bases and 1 base respectively, the junction contains 9 bases. CD8 naive samples were CD45RO-negative cells positively selected for CCR7, giving a CD45RA+CCR7+ population that excluded TemRA cells. Healthy HIV-negative adults with no recently reported acute infections or vaccinations were included as donors. Only Caucasian adults living in Nashville, Tennessee, USA were represented among the donors. After blood collection by leukapheresis, PBMCs were isolated using Ficoll-Histopaque density gradient centrifugation and then cryopreserved in the vapor phase of liquid nitrogen. Purity and quantity of every magnetically sorted T cell population were checked by analytical flow cytometry. Each sorted fraction had its genomic DNA isolated and then quantified by UV absorbance on a Nanodrop 2000c.

The sample taken for sequencing was naive CD8+ T cells from PBMCs. Interpreted using the paper, the cell subset or site label stands for: CD45RA+CCR7+. In this chain, TRBV6-5 is recombined with TRBJ1-1, with the D gene not clear enough to name. The TCR comes from a man aged 18 to 35 in good health. Some clones in this sample may be carry-over from other donors' samples. The nucleotide sequence is TGTGCCAGCAGCCCAGCGTGGAACACTGAAGCTTTCTTT. The translation is CASSPAWNTEAFF.